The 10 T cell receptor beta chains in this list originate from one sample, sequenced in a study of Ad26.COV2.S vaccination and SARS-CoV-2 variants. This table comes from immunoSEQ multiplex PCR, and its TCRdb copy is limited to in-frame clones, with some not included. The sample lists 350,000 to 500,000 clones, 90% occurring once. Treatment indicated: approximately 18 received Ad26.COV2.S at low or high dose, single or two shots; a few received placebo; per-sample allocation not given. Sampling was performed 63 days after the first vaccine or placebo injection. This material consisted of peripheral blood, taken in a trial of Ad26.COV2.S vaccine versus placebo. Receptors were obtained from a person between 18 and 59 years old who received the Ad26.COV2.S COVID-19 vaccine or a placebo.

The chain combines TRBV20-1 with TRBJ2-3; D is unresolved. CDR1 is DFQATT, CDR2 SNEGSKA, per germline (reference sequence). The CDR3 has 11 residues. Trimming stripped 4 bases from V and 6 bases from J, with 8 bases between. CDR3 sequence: CSATTQDTQYF. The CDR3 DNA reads TGCAGTGCTACGACCCAGGATACGCAGTATTTT.

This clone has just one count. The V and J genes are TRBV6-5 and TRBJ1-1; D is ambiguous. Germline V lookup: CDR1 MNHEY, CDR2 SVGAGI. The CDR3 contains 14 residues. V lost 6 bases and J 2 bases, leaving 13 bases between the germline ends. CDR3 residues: CASRTRGVNTEAFF. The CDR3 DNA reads TGTGCCAGCAGAACCCGTGGGGTTAACACTGAAGCTTTCTTT.

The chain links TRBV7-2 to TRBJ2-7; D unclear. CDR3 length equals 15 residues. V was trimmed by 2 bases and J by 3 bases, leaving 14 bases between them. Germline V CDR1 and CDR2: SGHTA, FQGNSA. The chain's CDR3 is CASSLMVRNGYEQYF. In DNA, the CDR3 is TGTGCCAGCAGCTTAATGGTTCGGAATGGCTACGAGCAGTACTTC.

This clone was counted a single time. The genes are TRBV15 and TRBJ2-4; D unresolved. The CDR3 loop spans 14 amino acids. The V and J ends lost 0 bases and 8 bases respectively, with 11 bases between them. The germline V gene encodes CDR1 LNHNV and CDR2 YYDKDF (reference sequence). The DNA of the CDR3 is TGTGCCACCAGCAGAGATTTCACGGTAGACATTCAGTACTTC. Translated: CATSRDFTVDIQYF.

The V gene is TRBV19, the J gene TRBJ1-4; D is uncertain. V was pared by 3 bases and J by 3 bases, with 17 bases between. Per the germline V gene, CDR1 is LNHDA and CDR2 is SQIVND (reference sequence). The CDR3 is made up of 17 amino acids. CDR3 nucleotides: TGTGCCAGTAGTATCCTGGATCGGCGGATATCTAATGAAAAACTGTTTTTT. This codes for CASSILDRRISNEKLFF.

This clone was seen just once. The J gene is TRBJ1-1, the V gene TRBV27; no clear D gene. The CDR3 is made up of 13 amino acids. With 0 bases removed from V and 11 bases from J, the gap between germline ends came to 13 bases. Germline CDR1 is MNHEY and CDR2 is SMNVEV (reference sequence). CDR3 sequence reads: CASSLSPGSGAFF. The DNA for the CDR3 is TGTGCCAGCAGTTTATCCCCGGGAAGTGGGGCTTTCTTT.

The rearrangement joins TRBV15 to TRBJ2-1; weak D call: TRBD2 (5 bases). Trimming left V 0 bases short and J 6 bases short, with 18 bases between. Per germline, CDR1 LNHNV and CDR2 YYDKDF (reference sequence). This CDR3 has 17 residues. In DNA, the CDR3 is TGTGCCACCAGCAGAGATTTGGGTCGCGGGTACGGCAATGAGCAGTTCTTC. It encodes CATSRDLGRGYGNEQFF. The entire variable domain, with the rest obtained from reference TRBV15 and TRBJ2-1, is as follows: DAMVIQNPRYQVTQFGKPVTLSCSQTLNHNVMYWYQQKSSQAPKLLFHYYDKDFNNEADTPDNFQSRRPNTSFCFLDIRSPGLGDTAMYLCATSRDLGRGYGNEQFFGPGTRLTVL.

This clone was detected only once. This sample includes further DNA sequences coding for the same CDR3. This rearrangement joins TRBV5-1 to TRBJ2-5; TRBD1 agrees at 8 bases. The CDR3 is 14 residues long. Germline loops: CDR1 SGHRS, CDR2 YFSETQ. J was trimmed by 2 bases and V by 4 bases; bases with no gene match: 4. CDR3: CASSSGQGQETQYF. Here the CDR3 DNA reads TGCGCCAGCAGCAGCGGACAGGGACAAGAGACCCAGTACTTC.

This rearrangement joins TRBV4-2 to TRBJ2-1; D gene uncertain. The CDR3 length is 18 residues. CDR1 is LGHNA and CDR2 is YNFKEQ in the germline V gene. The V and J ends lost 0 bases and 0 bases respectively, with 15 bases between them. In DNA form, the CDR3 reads TGTGCCAGCAGCCAAGAGGTAGGCAGTCTCCACTCCTACAATGAGCAGTTCTTC. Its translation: CASSQEVGSLHSYNEQFF.

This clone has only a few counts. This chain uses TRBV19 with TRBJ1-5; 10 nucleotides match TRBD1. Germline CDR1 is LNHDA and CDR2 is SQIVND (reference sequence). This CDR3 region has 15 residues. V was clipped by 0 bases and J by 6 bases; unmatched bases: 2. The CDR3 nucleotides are TGTGCCAGTAGTATAGATTGGACAGGGGGTCAGCCCCAGCATTTT. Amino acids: CASSIDWTGGQPQHF.